The clone carrying this T cell receptor (beta chain) was seen at least ten times. No antigen is known for it. J gave up 3 bases and V 2 bases, and 2 bases lay outside the gene matches. CDR1 and CDR2 from the germline V gene are MNHEY and SVGAGI. This CDR3 is 15 amino acids long. This sample was taken from a study of CD8+ T cells in alopecia areata. Study-level background: For 6 to 18 months, tofacitinib was taken, and 6 months off drug followed.

TCR sequencing used cDNA made by reverse transcription of extracted RNA. This table comes from immunoSEQ multiplex PCR, and its TCRdb copy is limited to in-frame clones, with some not included. This table holds approximately 63,000 clones, approximately 60% found once. Samples from alopecia areata patients were lesional scalp punch biopsies and peripheral blood. The study's findings and limits: Sequencing of scalp samples also captures resident alphabeta T cells of normal skin.

This receptor was identified in a human donor with alopecia areata. The chain uses TRBV6-5 and TRBJ2-5; 11 nucleotides agree with TRBD1. The material was CD8+ T cells sorted from blood, obtained at week 0. Written as DNA, the CDR3 is TGTGCCAGCAGTTACGGGGACAGGGGGGAAGAGACCCAGTACTTC. This encodes CASSYGDRGEETQYF.